This T cell receptor beta chain derives from a study of blood T cell repertoires in COVID-19. In its sample, this clone was seen a few times. In the original workflow: Nucleated cell counts were estimated from reference gene primer amplification. The method was immunoSEQ multiplex PCR; TCRdb's version includes in-frame clones alone and lacks a portion of them. That table supplies the V and J calls and clone size; D and trimming were determined from the DNA. The table lists 400,000 or so clones, approximately 90% of them singletons. Per the germline V gene, CDR1 is MNHEY and CDR2 is SVGAGI. V dropped 5 bases and J dropped 0 bases, with 11 bases sitting between them. This CDR3 is 15 amino acids long.

The chain couples TRBV6-5 to TRBJ1-5; D might be TRBD1 (5 bases). Sequenced sample: peripheral blood. This sequence was found in a man in his late teens or twenties with COVID-19, enrolled during active disease. The chain's CDR3 is CASSPRAHSNQPQHF. In DNA, the CDR3 is TGTGCCAGCAGTCCCAGGGCCCATAGCAATCAGCCCCAGCATTTT.